The rows below give T cell receptor beta chains drawn from one sample of a study of blood T cell repertoires in COVID-19. Produced via immunoSEQ multiplex PCR; TCRdb's table is partial and in-frame only. This table holds about 230,000 clones, around 80% found once. Sequenced input: peripheral blood. The receptors come from an elderly woman with active or convalescent COVID-19. Each CDR3 is given with its conserved first and last residue. The D gene is left open where the match is weak. Size is omitted from some rows. Given values are once, few, many or a class for expanded clones.

d_call j_call clone_size v_call cdr3_aa cdr3_nt
. TRBJ1-2 . TRBV19 CASRDRAYGYTF TGTGCCAGTAGGGACAGAGCCTATGGCTACACCTTC
. TRBJ1-5 few TRBV4-1 CASSQREGDSNQPQHF TGCGCCAGCAGCCAACGGGAGGGGGATAGCAATCAGCCCCAGCATTTT
. TRBJ2-6 . TRBV6-2/TRBV6-3 CASSWGRSGANVLTF TGTGCCAGCAGTTGGGGGCGGTCTGGGGCCAACGTCCTGACTTTC
. TRBJ2-5 . TRBV5-1 CASSLAGTKKETQYF TGCGCCAGCAGCTTGGCCGGGACAAAAAAAGAGACCCAGTACTTC
. TRBJ2-7 . TRBV7-9 CASSLTNPYEQYF TGTGCCAGCAGCTTAACTAATCCCTACGAGCAGTACTTC
TRBD1 TRBJ2-2 . TRBV28 CASSFSGGPNTGELFF TGTGCCAGCAGTTTTTCAGGGGGTCCGAACACCGGGGAGCTGTTTTTT
. TRBJ2-3 . TRBV10-3 CAISSSLLVDTQYF TGTGCCATCAGCTCCTCACTCCTGGTGGATACGCAGTATTTT
. TRBJ2-1 . TRBV19 CASSGAPFHEQFF TGTGCCAGTAGCGGAGCCCCCTTCCATGAGCAGTTCTTC
. TRBJ2-7 . TRBV5-1 CASSLGGGAEQYF TGCGCCAGCAGCTTGGGTGGTGGGGCCGAGCAGTACTTC
. TRBJ2-3 . TRBV5-1 CASSLVSSTDTQYF TGCGCCAGCAGCTTGGTATCTAGCACAGATACGCAGTATTTT
TRBD1 TRBJ2-7 few TRBV5-1 CASSSPGQGTYEQYF TGCGCCAGCAGCTCGCCGGGACAGGGTACATACGAGCAGTACTTC
. TRBJ2-3 . TRBV7-9 CASSLWGTQGTDTQYF TGTGCCAGCAGCTTGTGGGGGACTCAGGGCACAGATACGCAGTATTTT
TRBD2 TRBJ2-1 . TRBV5-1 CASSLIAGNSYNEQFF TGCGCCAGCAGCCTTATAGCGGGGAACTCCTACAATGAGCAGTTCTTC
TRBD1 TRBJ2-5 . TRBV19 CASSTLDREETQYF TGTGCCAGTAGTACCTTGGACAGGGAGGAGACCCAGTACTTC
. TRBJ1-2 . TRBV6-5 CASSYSPPEFYGYTF TGTGCCAGCAGTTACTCGCCTCCTGAGTTCTATGGCTACACCTTC
. TRBJ1-1 . TRBV6-1 CASSEYFASNTEAFF TGTGCCAGCAGTGAATATTTCGCCAGTAACACTGAAGCTTTCTTT
. TRBJ2-3 . TRBV5-1 CASSLVPADTQYF TGCGCCAGCAGCTTGGTACCCGCGGATACGCAGTATTTT
TRBD1 TRBJ2-5 . TRBV7-9 CATLAGTAQETQYF TGTGCCACCCTTGCCGGGACAGCCCAAGAGACCCAGTACTTC
TRBD1 TRBJ1-5 . TRBV18 CASSPPEGARQPQHF TGTGCCAGCTCACCACCGGAGGGGGCAAGACAGCCCCAGCATTTT
. TRBJ2-5 few TRBV5-1 CASSLGQKPQETQYF TGCGCCAGCAGCTTGGGACAGAAACCCCAAGAGACCCAGTACTTC
. TRBJ2-7 many TRBV21-1 CASSLGRGRKVEQYF TGTGCCAGCAGCCTTGGAAGGGGGAGAAAGGTCGAGCAGTACTTC
. TRBJ2-7 . TRBV20-1 CSASTGKGEQYF TGCAGTGCTAGTACAGGGAAGGGCGAGCAGTACTTC
. TRBJ2-3 . TRBV27 CASSSGQPGADTQYF TGTGCCAGCAGTTCAGGACAGCCTGGCGCAGATACGCAGTATTTT
TRBD2 TRBJ2-1 . TRBV27 CASSALREALNEQFF TGTGCCAGCAGCGCCTTACGGGAGGCGCTCAATGAGCAGTTCTTC
TRBD1 TRBJ1-2 . TRBV6-2/TRBV6-3 CASSRTGERGYTF TGTGCCAGCAGTCGGACAGGGGAAAGAGGCTACACCTTC
TRBD1 TRBJ2-2 . TRBV6-6 CASSSQQGNGELFF TGTGCCAGCAGTTCCCAACAGGGGAACGGGGAGCTGTTTTTT
TRBD2 TRBJ2-1 . TRBV19 CASSPSGAGALPSYNEQFF TGTGCCAGTAGTCCCTCGGGAGCGGGGGCCCTCCCTTCCTACAATGAGCAGTTCTTC
. TRBJ2-2 . TRBV7-2 CASSFLNTGELFF TGTGCCAGCAGCTTTTTAAACACCGGGGAGCTGTTTTTT
. TRBJ1-2 few TRBV10-3 CAAQGGYYGYTF TGTGCCGCACAGGGTGGCTACTATGGCTACACCTTC